The present TCR beta chain was sequenced within a study of T cells after yellow fever vaccination. Study-level background: EM, EMRA, CM and Tscm memory subsets were separated by sorting (using CD3, CD45RA, CCR7 and CD95). Findings and limits, study-wide: Among primary-vaccination clones, most reappeared after the booster, at just under 98% for CD4 and roughly 88% for CD8.

This clonotype is medium-sized (0.01 to 0.1%). TCRdb re-analysed the 5' RACE reads in MiXCR, keeping a single row per CDR3 protein. The sample yields about 45,000 distinct CDR3 sequences, around 6.4% seen once. The CDR3 extends over 14 amino acids. Trimming pared 4 bases from V and 4 bases from J, leaving 14 bases between. Germline-derived CDR1 and CDR2 are SGHRS and YFSETQ. The sequencing used PBMCs, either bulk or a sorted T-cell subset (CD4+, CD8+, memory, or dextramer-sorted; not recorded which), collected 45 days after the yellow fever booster vaccination. The chain has TRBV5-1 and TRBJ1-1, with TRBD1 as a possible D gene (5 bases). This sequence originates from a young man who received the YFV17D yellow fever vaccine. DNA for the CDR3: TGCGCCAGCAGCGGGGGTCTCCGGGGCACTGAAGCTTTCTTT. Translated: CASSGGLRGTEAFF.